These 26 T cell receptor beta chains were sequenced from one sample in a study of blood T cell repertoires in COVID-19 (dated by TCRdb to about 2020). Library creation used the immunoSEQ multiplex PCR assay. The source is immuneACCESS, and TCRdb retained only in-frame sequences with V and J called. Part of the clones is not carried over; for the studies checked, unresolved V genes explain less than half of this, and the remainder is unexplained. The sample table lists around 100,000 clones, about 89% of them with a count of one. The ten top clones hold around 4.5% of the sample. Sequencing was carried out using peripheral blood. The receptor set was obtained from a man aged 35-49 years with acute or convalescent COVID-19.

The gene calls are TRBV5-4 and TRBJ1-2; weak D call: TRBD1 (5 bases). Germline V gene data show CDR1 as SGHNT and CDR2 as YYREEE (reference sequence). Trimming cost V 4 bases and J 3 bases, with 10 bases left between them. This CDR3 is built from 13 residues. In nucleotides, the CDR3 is TGTGCCAGCAGCGCCGGGACTGACTATGGCTACACCTTC. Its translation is CASSAGTDYGYTF.

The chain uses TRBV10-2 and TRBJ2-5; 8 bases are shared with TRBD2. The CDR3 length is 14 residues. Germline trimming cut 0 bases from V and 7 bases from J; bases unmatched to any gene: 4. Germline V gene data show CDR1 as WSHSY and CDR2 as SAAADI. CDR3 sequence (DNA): TGCGCCAGCAGTGAGTCAGAGCGGGGGAGGACCCAGTACTTC. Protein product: CASSESERGRTQYF.

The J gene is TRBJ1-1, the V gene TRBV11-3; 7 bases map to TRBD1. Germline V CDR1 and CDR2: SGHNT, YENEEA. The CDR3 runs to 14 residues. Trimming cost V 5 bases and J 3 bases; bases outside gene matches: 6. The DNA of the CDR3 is TGTGCCAGCAGCGTAACAGGGGTAGACACTGAAGCTTTCTTT. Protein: CASSVTGVDTEAFF.

CDR3: CASSPSLRGNSYEQYF. The CDR3, as DNA: TGTGCCAGCAGCCCCTCCCTTCGGGGGAACTCCTACGAGCAGTACTTC. V and J are TRBV3-1 (or the pseudogene TRBV3-2) and TRBJ2-7; the D gene is possibly TRBD2 (6 bases). The CDR3 totals 16 residues. Trimming took 4 bases from V and 0 from J, leaving 16 bases between them. Germline assignment: CDR1 LGHDT and CDR2 YNNKEL (reference sequence).

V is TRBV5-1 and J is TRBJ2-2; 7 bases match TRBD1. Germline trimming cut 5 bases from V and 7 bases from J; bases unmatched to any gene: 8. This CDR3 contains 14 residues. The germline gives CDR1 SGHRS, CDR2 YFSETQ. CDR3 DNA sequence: TGCGCCAGCAGTAGAGGGGGCGCAGACGGGGAGCTGTTTTTT. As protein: CASSRGGADGELFF.

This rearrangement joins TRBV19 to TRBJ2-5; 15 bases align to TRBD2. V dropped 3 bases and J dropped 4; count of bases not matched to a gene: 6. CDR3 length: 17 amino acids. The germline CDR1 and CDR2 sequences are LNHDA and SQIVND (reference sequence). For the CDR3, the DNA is TGTGCCAGTAGTATGGGGGGACTAGCGGGAGGAGGAGAGACCCAGTACTTC. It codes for CASSMGGLAGGGETQYF.

As DNA, the CDR3 is TGCGCCAGCAGTCAGGGACAGACGACCGGGGAGCTGTTTTTT. Protein product: CASSQGQTTGELFF. The V call is TRBV5-1, the J call TRBJ2-2, with TRBD1 matching over 7 bases. J was trimmed by 5 bases and V by 5 bases; bases with no gene match: 6. Germline-derived CDR1 and CDR2 are SGHRS and YFSETQ. CDR3 size: 14 residues.

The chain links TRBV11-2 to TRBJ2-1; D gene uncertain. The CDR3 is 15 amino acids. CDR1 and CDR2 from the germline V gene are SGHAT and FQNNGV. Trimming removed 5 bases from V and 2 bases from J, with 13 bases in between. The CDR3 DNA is TGTGCCAGCAGCCCGAGACAATCTACCTACAATGAGCAGTTCTTC. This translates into CASSPRQSTYNEQFF.

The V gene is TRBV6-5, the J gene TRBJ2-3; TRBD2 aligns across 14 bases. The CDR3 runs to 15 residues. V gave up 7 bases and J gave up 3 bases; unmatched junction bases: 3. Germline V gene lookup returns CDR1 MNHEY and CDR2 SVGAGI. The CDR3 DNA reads TGTGCCAGCACTGGACTAGCGGGGGGTACAGATACGCAGTATTTT. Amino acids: CASTGLAGGTDTQYF.

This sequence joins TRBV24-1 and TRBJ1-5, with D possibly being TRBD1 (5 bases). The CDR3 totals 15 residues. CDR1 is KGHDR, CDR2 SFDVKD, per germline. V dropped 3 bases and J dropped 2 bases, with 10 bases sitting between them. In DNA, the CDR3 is TGTGCCACCAGTGATGGGACTTCGGGCAATCAGCCCCAGCATTTT. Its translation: CATSDGTSGNQPQHF.

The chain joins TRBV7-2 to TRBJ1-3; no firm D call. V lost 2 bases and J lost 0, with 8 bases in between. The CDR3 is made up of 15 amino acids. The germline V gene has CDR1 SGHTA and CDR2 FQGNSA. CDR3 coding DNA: TGTGCCAGCAGCTTAAACAGCCTCTCTGGAAACACCATATATTTT. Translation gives CASSLNSLSGNTIYF.

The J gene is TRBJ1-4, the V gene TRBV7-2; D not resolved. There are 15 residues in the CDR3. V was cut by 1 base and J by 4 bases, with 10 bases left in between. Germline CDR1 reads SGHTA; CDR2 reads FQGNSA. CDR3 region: CASSLGRFVNEKLFF. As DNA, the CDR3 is TGTGCCAGCAGCTTAGGCAGGTTCGTTAATGAAAAACTGTTTTTT.

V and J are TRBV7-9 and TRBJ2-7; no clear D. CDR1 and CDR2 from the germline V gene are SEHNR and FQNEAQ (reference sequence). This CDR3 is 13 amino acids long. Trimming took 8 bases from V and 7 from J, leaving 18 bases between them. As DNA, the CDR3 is TGTGCCAGCTCCGCGGCATCCTCCCAAGAGCAGTACTTC. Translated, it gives CASSAASSQEQYF.

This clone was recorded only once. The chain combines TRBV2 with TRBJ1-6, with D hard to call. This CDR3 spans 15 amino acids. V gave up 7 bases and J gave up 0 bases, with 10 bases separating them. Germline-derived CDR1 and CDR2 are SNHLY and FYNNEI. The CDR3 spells CASMENPSYNSPLHF. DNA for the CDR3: TGTGCCAGCATGGAGAACCCCTCCTATAATTCACCCCTCCACTTT.

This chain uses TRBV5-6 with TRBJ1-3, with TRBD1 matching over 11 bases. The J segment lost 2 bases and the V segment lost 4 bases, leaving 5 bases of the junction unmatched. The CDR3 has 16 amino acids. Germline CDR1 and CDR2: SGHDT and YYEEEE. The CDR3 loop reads CASSPDRGRAGNTIYF. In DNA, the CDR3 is TGTGCCAGCAGCCCGGACAGGGGGCGGGCTGGAAACACCATATATTTT.

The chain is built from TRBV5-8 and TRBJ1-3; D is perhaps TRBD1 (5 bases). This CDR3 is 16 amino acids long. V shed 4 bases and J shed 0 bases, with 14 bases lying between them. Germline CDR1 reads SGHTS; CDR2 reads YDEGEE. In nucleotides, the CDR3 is TGTGCCAGCAGCAGGAGGGGAGGGCTCTCTGGAAACACCATATATTTT. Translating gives CASSRRGGLSGNTIYF.

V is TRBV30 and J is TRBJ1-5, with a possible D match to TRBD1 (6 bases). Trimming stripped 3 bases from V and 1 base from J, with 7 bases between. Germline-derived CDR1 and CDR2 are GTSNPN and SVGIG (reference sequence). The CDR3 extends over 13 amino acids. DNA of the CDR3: TGTGCCTGGAGACAGGGAAGCAATCAGCCCCAGCATTTT. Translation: CAWRQGSNQPQHF.

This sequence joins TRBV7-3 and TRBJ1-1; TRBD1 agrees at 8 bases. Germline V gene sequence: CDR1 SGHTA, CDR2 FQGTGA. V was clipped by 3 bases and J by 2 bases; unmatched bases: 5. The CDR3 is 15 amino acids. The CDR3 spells CASSLRQGPNTEAFF. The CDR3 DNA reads TGTGCCAGCAGCTTGAGACAGGGGCCTAACACTGAAGCTTTCTTT. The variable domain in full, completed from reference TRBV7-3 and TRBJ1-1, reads GAGVSQTPSNKVTEKGKYVELRCDPISGHTALYWYRQSLGQGPEFLIYFQGTGAADDSGLPNDRFFAVRPEGSVSTLKIQRTERGDSAVYLCASSLRQGPNTEAFFGQGTRLTVV.

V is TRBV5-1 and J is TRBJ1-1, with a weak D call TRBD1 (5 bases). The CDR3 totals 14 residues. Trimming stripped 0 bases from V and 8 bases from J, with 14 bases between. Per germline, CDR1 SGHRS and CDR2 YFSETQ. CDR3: CASSLVGRGNEAFF. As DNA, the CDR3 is TGCGCCAGCAGCTTGGTTGGGAGGGGTAACGAAGCTTTCTTT.

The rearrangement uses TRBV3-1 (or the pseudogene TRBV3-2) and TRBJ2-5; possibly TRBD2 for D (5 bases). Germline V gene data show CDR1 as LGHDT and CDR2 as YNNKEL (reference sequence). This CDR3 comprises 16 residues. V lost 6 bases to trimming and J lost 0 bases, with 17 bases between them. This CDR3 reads CASRGWGVGNQETQYF. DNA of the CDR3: TGTGCCAGCAGGGGGTGGGGAGTCGGGAACCAAGAGACCCAGTACTTC.

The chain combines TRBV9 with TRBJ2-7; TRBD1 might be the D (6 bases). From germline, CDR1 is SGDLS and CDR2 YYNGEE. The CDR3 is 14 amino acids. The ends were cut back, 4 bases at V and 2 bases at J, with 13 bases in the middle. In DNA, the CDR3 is TGTGCCAGCAGCCCCCGACAGGCCCCCTACGAGCAGTACTTC. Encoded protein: CASSPRQAPYEQYF.

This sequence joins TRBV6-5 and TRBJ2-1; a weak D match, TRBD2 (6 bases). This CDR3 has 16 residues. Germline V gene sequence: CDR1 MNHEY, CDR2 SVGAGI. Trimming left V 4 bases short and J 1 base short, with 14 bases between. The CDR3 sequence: CASSSVLARSYNEQFF. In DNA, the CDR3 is TGTGCCAGCAGTTCCGTCCTAGCGAGATCCTACAATGAGCAGTTCTTC.

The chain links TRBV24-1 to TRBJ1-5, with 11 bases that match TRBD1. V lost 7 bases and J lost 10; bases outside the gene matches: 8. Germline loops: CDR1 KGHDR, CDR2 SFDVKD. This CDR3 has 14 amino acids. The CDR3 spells CATSPGQGVGPQHF. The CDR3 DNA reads TGTGCCACCAGCCCGGGACAGGGGGTAGGTCCCCAGCATTTT.

CDR3 region: CASRVQRGTDTQYF. For the CDR3, the DNA is TGTGCCAGCAGGGTCCAGAGGGGCACAGATACGCAGTATTTT. The chain combines TRBV11-1 with TRBJ2-3; the D gene is possibly TRBD2 (5 bases). The V gene's germline CDR1 is SGHAT and CDR2 FQDESV (reference sequence). Trimming removed 6 bases at V and 1 base at J, with 11 bases between. The CDR3 is 14 amino acids.

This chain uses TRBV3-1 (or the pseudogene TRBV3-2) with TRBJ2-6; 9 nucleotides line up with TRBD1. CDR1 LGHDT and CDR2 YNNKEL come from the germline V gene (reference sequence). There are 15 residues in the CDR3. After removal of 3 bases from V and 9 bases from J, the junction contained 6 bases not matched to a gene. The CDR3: CASSHRTGANNVLTF. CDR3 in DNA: TGTGCCAGCAGCCACCGGACAGGGGCCAACAACGTCCTGACTTTC.

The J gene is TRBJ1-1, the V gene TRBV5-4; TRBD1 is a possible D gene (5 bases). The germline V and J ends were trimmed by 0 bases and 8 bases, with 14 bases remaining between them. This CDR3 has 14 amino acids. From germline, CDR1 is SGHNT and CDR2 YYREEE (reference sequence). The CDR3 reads CASSLARREGEAFF. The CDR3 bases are TGTGCCAGCAGCTTGGCCCGGCGGGAGGGGGAAGCTTTCTTT. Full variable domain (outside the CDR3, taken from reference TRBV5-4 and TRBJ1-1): ETGVTQSPTHLIKTRGQQVTLRCSSQSGHNTVSWYQQALGQGPQFIFQYYREEENGRGNFPPRFSGLQFPNYSSELNVNALELDDSALYLCASSLARREGEAFFGQGTRLTVV.